The T cell receptor (beta chain) under discussion was sequenced for a study of blood T cell repertoires in COVID-19. Study-wide context: From the United States, Italy and Spain came samples of acute and convalescent COVID-19. The cDNA or gDNA used as material had been derived from T cells, B-cell-depleted T cells, or PBMCs.

This clone was observed a single time. The CDR3 has 14 amino acids. The germline V gene has CDR1 MNHNY and CDR2 SVGAGI (reference sequence). V lost 7 bases and J 0 bases, leaving 12 bases between the germline ends. Per the original data handling: Estimation of nucleated cell counts relied on the amplification of reference gene primers. The assay was immunoSEQ multiplex PCR, and TCRdb's table has in-frame clones only and misses some. V and J calls and clone size are given by that table; D and trimming were obtained from the DNA. The table records approximately 110,000 clones, about 85% of them present only once.

The J gene is TRBJ1-1, the V gene TRBV6-6, with D uncertain. The sequencing input was peripheral blood. This sequence originates from a man in his forties with acute or convalescent COVID-19. CDR3 loop: CASIPEGLNTEAFF. CDR3 sequence (DNA): TGTGCCAGCATTCCCGAGGGCTTGAACACTGAAGCTTTCTTT.